This T cell receptor beta chain comes out of a study of blood T cell repertoires in COVID-19. For the study at large: Sites across the United States, Italy and Spain contributed samples from acute and convalescent COVID-19. Sample material is recorded as cDNA or gDNA derived from T cells, B-cell-depleted T cells, or PBMCs.

Original handling: It was from reference gene primer amplification that nucleated cell counts were estimated. Measured with immunoSEQ multiplex PCR; TCRdb has only the in-frame clones, and not every one. For V, J and clone size, that table is used; D and trimming come from the DNA. The sample holds 130,000 or so clones, approximately 80% seen once. The V gene's germline CDR1 is GTSNPN and CDR2 SVGIG (reference sequence). The CDR3 runs 15 residues. V lost 3 bases to trimming and J lost 0 bases; unmatched junction nucleotides: 4. This clonotype was obtained from a man aged 80 or over with acute or convalescent COVID-19. Material for sequencing was peripheral blood. The chain has TRBV30 and TRBJ1-3, with 8 bases fitting TRBD1. The CDR3 loop reads CAWSDRGYSGNTIYF. As DNA, the CDR3 is TGTGCCTGGAGCGACAGGGGTTACTCTGGAAACACCATATATTTT. Drawing the rest from reference TRBV30 and TRBJ1-3, the complete variable domain is SQTIHQWPATLVQPVGSPLSLECTVEGTSNPNLYWYRQAAGRGLQLLFYSVGIGQISSEVPQNLSASRPQDRQFILSSKKLLLSDSGFYLCAWSDRGYSGNTIYFGEGSWLTVV.